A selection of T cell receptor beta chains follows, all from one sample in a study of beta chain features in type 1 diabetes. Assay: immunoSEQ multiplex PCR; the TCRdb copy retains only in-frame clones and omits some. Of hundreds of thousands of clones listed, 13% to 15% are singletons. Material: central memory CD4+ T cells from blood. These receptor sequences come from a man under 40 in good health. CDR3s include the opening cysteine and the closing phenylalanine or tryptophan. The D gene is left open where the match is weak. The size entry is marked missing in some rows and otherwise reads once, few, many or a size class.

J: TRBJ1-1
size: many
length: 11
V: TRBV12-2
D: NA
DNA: TGTGCCAGCACGCCGGGCGGCGCGGCTTTCTTT
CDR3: CASTPGGAAFF

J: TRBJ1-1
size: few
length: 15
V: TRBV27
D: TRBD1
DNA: TGTGCCAGCAGTTTATCGGGGACAGGGAACACTGAAGCTTTCTTT
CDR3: CASSLSGTGNTEAFF

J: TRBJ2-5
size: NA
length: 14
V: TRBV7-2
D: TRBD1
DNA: TGTGCCAGCAGCCCCCGGACAGGGGTAGAGACCCAGTACTTC
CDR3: CASSPRTGVETQYF

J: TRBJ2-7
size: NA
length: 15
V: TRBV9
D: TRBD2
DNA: TGTGCCAGCAGCGAGTCCGGGACTAGCGGCTACGAGCAGTACTTC
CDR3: CASSESGTSGYEQYF

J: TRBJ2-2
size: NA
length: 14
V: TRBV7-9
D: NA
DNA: TGTGCCAGCAGCTTAGTTCCGAACACCGGGGAGCTGTTTTTT
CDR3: CASSLVPNTGELFF

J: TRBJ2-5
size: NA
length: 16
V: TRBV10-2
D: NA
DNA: TGCGCCAGCAGTGACGGGGGTGGGGGGGCCGAAGAGACCCAGTACTTC
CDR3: CASSDGGGGAEETQYF

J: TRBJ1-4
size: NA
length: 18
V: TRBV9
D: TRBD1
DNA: TGTGCCAGCAGCGTAGGGATCGGGACAGGGGGCACTAATGAAAAACTGTTTTTT
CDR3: CASSVGIGTGGTNEKLFF

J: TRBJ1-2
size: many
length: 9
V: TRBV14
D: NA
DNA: TGTGCCAGCAGCCATCGCTACACCTTC
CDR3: CASSHRYTF

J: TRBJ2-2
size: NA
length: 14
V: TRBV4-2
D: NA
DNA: TGTGCCAGCAGCTTTCCGGGGTACACCGGGGAGCTGTTTTTT
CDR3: CASSFPGYTGELFF

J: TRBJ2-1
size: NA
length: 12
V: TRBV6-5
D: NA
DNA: TGTGCCAGCAGCACCGGACAGCGGGAGCAGTTCTTC
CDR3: CASSTGQREQFF

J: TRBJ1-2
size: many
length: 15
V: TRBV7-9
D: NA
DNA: TGTGCCAGCAGCCAAACCGCCTCAGGGGACTATGGCTACACCTTC
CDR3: CASSQTASGDYGYTF

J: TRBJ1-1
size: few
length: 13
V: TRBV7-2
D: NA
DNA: TGTGCCAGCAGCGCCAGTCGGAACACTGAAGCTTTCTTT
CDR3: CASSASRNTEAFF

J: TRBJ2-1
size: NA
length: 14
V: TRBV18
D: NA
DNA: TGTGCCAGCTCACGCACGAGTCGCAGTGGTGAGCAGTTCTTC
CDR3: CASSRTSRSGEQFF

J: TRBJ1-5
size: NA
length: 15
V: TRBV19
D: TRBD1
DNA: TGTGCCAGTAGTTCGGGACAGATTAGCAATCAGCCCCAGCATTTT
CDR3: CASSSGQISNQPQHF

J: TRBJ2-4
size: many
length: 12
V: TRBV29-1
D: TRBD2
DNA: TGCAGCGTTTCTACTAGCGTGAACATTCAGTACTTC
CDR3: CSVSTSVNIQYF

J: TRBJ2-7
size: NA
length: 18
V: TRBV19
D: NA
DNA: TGTGCCAGTAGTATCGCACTTACACGTCGGGATAAAACCTACGAGCAGTACTTC
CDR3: CASSIALTRRDKTYEQYF

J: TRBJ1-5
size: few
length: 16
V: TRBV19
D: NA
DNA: TGTGCCAGTAGTCCCAGGACCGGAGGTAGCAATCAGCCCCAGCATTTT
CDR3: CASSPRTGGSNQPQHF

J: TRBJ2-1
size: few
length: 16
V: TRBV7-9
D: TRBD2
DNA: TGTGCCAGCAGCTTAGAGGGGACTAGCAGACGCAATGAGCAGTTCTTC
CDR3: CASSLEGTSRRNEQFF

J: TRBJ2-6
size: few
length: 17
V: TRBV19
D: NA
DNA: TGTGCCAGTAAGGTTGGCGGGGTGATTGGGGGGGCCAACGTCCTGACTTTC
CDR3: CASKVGGVIGGANVLTF

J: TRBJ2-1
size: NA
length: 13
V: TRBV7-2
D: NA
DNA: TGTGCCAGCAGCCAAAGACAGGACCGACAGCAGTTCTTC
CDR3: CASSQRQDRQQFF

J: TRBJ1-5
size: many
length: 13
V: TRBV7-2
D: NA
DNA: TGTGCCAGCAGCCCGTCCCAGGACCAGCCCCAGCATTTT
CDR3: CASSPSQDQPQHF

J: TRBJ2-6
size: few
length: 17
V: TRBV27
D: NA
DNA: TGTGCCAGCACGGTCGGAGGGGGATCAGGTGGGGCCAACGTCCTGACTTTC
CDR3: CASTVGGGSGGANVLTF

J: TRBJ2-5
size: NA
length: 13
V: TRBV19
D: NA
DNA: TGTGCCAGTAGACTAGGGGGCCAAGAGACCCAGTACTTC
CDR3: CASRLGGQETQYF

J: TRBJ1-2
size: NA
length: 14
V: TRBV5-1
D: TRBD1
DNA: TGCGCCAGCAGCGTGAGACAGGGGCACTATGGCTACACCTTC
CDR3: CASSVRQGHYGYTF

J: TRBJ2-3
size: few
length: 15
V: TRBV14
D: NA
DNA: TGTGCCAGCAGCCAAGTTGGCAGAAGCACAGATACGCAGTATTTT
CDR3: CASSQVGRSTDTQYF

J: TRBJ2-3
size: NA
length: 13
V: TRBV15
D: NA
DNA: TGTGCCACCAGCAGAGATTTTAGAGATACGCAGTATTTT
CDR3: CATSRDFRDTQYF

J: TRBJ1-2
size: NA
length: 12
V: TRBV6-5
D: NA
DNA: TGTGCCAGCAGTTATCGGGGCGGCGGCTACACCTTC
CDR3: CASSYRGGGYTF

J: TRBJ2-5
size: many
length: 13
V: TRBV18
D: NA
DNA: TGTGCCAGCTCTAGGGACTTCCAAGAGACCCAGTACTTC
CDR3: CASSRDFQETQYF

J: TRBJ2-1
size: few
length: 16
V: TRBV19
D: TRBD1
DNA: TGTGCCAGTAGTATATTTGGACAGGGGTCCTACAATGAGCAGTTCTTC
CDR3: CASSIFGQGSYNEQFF

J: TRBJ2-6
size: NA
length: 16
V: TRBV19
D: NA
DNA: TGTGCCAGTAGTCCGGGACCCAACTCTGGGGCCAACGTCCTGACTTTC
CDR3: CASSPGPNSGANVLTF

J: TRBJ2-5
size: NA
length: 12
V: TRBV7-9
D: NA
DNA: TGTGCCAGCGGACCTTCGGGGGAGACCCAGTACTTC
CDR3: CASGPSGETQYF

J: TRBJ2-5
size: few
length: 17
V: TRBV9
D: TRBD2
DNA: TGTGCCAGCAGCGTAGCCCCCACTAGCGGGGGGCAAGAGACCCAGTACTTC
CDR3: CASSVAPTSGGQETQYF

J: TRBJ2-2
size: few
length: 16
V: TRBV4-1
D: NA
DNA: TGCGCCAGCAGCCAGAAAAGGACAGTAAACACCGGGGAGCTGTTTTTT
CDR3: CASSQKRTVNTGELFF

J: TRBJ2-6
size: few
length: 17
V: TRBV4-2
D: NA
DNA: TGTGCCAGCAGCCAGGGACCGCGTACCTCTGGGGCCAACGTCCTGACTTTC
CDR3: CASSQGPRTSGANVLTF

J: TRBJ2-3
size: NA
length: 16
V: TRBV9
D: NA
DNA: TGTGCCAGCAGCCCCCAGGACAGCCTTAGCACAGATACGCAGTATTTT
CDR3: CASSPQDSLSTDTQYF

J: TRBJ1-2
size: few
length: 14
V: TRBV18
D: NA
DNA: TGTGCCAGCCACAGGAACAGGTCTAACTATGGCTACACCTTC
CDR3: CASHRNRSNYGYTF